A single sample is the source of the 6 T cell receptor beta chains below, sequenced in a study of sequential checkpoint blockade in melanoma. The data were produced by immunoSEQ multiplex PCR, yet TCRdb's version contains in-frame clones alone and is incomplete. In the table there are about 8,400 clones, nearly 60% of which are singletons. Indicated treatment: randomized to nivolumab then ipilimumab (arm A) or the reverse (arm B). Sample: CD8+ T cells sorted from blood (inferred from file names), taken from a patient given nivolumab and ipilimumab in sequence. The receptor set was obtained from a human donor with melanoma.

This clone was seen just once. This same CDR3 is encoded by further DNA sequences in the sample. This chain's CDR3 is CASSPGGGAYEQYF. In nucleotides, the CDR3 is TGTGCCAGTTCCCCGGGAGGCGGTGCCTACGAGCAGTACTTC. This sequence joins TRBV19 and TRBJ2-7, with 7 bases fitting TRBD2. V lost 8 bases, J lost 2 bases, and 9 bases stayed unmatched. Germline V gene lookup returns CDR1 LNHDA and CDR2 SQIVND (reference sequence). This CDR3 is built from 14 residues.

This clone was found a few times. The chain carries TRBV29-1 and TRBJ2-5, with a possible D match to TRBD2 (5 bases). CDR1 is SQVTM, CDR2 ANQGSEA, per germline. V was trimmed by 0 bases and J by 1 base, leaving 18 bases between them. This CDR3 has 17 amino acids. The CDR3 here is CSVEDRSGKNPQETQYF. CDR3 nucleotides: TGCAGCGTTGAAGATCGTTCGGGGAAGAATCCCCAAGAGACCCAGTACTTC.

In nucleotides, the CDR3 is TGCGCCAGCACCAACGGGGGGTTTGATACGCAGTATTTT. Translated: CASTNGGFDTQYF. The gene calls are TRBV10-2 and TRBJ2-3; 7 bases fit TRBD2. The CDR3 contains 13 residues. Looked up from germline, CDR1 is WSHSY and CDR2 is SAAADI. The V gene end was trimmed by 7 bases and the J gene end by 6 bases; junction bases not matched to a gene: 7.

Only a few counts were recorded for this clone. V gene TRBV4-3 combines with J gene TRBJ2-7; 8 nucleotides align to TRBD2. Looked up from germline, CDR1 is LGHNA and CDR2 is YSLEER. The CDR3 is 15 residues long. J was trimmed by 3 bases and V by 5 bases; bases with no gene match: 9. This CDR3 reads CASSSGLGNLYEQYF. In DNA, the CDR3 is TGCGCCAGCAGCTCGGGACTAGGGAACCTCTACGAGCAGTACTTC.

The CDR3 DNA follows: TGTGCCAGCAGTTCCTCGGACACACGCTATGGCTACACCTTC. It yields the protein CASSSSDTRYGYTF. The V call is TRBV28, the J call TRBJ1-2, with D possibly being TRBD1 (5 bases). This CDR3 contains 14 residues. CDR1 and CDR2 (germline): MDHEN, SYDVKM. V shed 4 bases and J shed 4 bases, with 13 bases lying between them.

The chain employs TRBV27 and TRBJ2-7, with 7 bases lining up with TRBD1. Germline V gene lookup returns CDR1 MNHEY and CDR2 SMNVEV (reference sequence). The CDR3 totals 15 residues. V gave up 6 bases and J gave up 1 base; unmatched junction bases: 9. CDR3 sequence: CASSDGAGGSYEQYF. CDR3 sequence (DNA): TGTGCCAGCAGCGATGGGGCAGGGGGATCCTACGAGCAGTACTTC.